This entry is about one TCR beta chain. The antigen is not known. This record belongs to a study of shared clonotypes between healthy human individuals. Study outcomes and limitations: A handful of donors showed sharing of around 5.3% of naive CD4 clonotypes. Clonotypes which were not shared had lower generation probabilities than clonotypes that all four donors shared.

Using immunoSEQ multiplex PCR, the repertoire was profiled, and TCRdb retains in-frame clones only, with some absent. The sample has approximately 1.5 million clones, around 98.5% seen once. The sequence came from a man aged 25 to 45 in good health. The sample consisted of naive CD4+ T cells sorted from blood. Subset: CD45RA+ positively selected.

The CDR3 DNA is TGTGCCAGCAGCTTAGGATCCTTAGCGGGAGATGTCCACGAGCAGTACTTC. Protein sequence: CASSLGSLAGDVHEQYF. This rearrangement joins TRBV7-9 to TRBJ2-7, with 9 nucleotides matching TRBD2. The J segment lost 5 bases and the V segment lost 1 base, leaving 12 bases of the junction unmatched. CDR1 is SEHNR, CDR2 FQNEAQ, per germline (reference sequence). The CDR3 has 17 amino acids.